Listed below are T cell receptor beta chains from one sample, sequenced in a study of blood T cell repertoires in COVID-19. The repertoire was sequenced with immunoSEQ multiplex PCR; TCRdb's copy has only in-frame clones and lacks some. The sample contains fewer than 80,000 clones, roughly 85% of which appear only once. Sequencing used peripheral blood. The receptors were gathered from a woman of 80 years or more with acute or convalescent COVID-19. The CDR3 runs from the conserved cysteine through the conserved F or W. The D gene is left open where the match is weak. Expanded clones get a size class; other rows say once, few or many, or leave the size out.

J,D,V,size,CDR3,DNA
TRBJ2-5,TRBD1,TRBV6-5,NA,CASQDRGFQETQYF,TGTGCCAGCCAGGACAGGGGGTTTCAAGAGACCCAGTACTTC
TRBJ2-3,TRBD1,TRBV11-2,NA,CASSQGQGEFLDTQYF,TGTGCCAGCAGCCAGGGACAGGGCGAATTTTTAGATACGCAGTATTTT
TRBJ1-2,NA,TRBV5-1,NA,CASSLVTGFYTF,TGCGCCAGCAGCTTGGTGACAGGTTTCTACACCTTC
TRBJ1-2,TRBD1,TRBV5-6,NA,CASSLRGPDYGYTF,TGTGCCAGCAGCTTGAGGGGGCCCGACTATGGCTACACCTTC
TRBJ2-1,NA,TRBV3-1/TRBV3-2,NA,CASKQVNEQFF,TGTGCCAGCAAGCAGGTCAATGAGCAGTTCTTC
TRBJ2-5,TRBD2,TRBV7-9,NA,CASSSSGGGTETQYF,TGTGCCAGCAGCTCCTCTGGCGGGGGGACGGAGACCCAGTACTTC
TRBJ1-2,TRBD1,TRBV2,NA,CASKRVGQANYGYTF,TGTGCCAGCAAGAGAGTTGGACAGGCTAACTATGGCTACACCTTC
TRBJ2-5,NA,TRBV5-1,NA,CASSAQTGSQETQYF,TGCGCCAGCAGCGCACAGACAGGATCCCAAGAGACCCAGTACTTC
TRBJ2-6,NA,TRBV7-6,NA,CASSLGGAGANVLTF,TGTGCCAGCAGCTTAGGTGGGGCGGGGGCCAACGTCCTGACTTTC
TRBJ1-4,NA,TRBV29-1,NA,CSVTSGGKEKLFF,TGCAGCGTTACTTCCGGGGGGAAAGAAAAACTGTTTTTT
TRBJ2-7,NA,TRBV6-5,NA,CASRPAGSPSYEQYF,TGTGCCAGTCGACCCGCAGGGTCCCCCTCCTACGAGCAGTACTTC
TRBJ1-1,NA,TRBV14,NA,CASSQELDSEAFF,TGTGCCAGCAGCCAAGAGTTGGACAGTGAAGCTTTCTTT
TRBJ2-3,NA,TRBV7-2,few,CASSFQRQGTDTQYF,TGTGCCAGCAGCTTCCAGCGACAGGGCACAGATACGCAGTATTTT
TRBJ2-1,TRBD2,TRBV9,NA,CASSRGGSTYNEQFF,TGTGCCAGCAGCCGGGGGGGTTCTACCTACAATGAGCAGTTCTTC
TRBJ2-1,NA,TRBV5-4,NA,CASSLSRGMFNEQFF,TGTGCCAGCAGCCTGAGCCGGGGGATGTTCAATGAGCAGTTCTTC
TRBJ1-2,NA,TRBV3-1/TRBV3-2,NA,CASSQAANYGYTF,TGTGCCAGCAGCCAAGCTGCTAACTATGGCTACACCTTC
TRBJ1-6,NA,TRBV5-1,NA,CASRESGDSPLHF,TGCGCCAGCAGAGAGTCAGGTGATTCACCCCTCCACTTT
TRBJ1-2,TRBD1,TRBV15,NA,CATSSPDRAAIGYTF,TGTGCCACCAGCTCACCCGACAGGGCCGCTATTGGCTACACCTTC
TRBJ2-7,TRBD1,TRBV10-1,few,CASSLGQDEQYF,TGCGCCAGCAGTCTGGGACAGGACGAGCAGTACTTC
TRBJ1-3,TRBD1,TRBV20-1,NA,CSASGGQATGNTIYF,TGCAGTGCTAGTGGGGGACAGGCAACTGGAAACACCATATATTTT
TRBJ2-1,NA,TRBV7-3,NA,CASSLTGAAGWQFF,TGTGCCAGCAGCTTAACTGGCGCGGCCGGGTGGCAGTTCTTC
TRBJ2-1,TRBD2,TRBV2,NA,CASSEILAGGSNEQFF,TGTGCCAGCAGTGAAATCCTAGCGGGGGGTAGCAATGAGCAGTTCTTC
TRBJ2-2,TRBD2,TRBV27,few,CASSFTALAGGNTGELFF,TGTGCCAGCAGTTTCACCGCTTTAGCGGGGGGCAACACCGGGGAGCTGTTTTTT
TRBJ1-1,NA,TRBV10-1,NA,CASSGQIYTEAFF,TGCGCCAGCAGTGGACAGATATACACTGAAGCTTTCTTT
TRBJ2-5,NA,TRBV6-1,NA,CASSDLRTQYF,TGTGCCAGCAGTGATTTGAGGACCCAGTACTTC
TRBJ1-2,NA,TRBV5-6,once,CASSLEVAGGYTF,TGTGCCAGCAGCTTGGAAGTGGCGGGGGGCTACACCTTC
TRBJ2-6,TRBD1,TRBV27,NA,CASSFGTAPSGANVLTF,TGTGCCAGCTCTTTTGGGACAGCTCCCTCTGGGGCCAACGTCCTGACTTTC
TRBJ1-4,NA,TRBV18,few,CASSRDGGLNEKLFF,TGTGCCAGCTCACGGGACGGAGGGTTAAATGAAAAACTGTTTTTT
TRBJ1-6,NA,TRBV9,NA,CASSPGTQEDSPLHF,TGTGCCAGCAGCCCGGGGACACAGGAGGATTCACCCCTCCACTTT
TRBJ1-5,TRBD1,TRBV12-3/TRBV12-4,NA,CASSPTGDQPQHF,TGTGCCAGCAGCCCTACAGGGGATCAGCCCCAGCATTTT
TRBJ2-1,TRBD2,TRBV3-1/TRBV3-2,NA,CASRREGGGSYNEQFF,TGTGCCAGCAGACGGGAGGGCGGGGGGTCCTACAATGAGCAGTTCTTC
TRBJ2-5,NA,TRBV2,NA,CASKEPRGETQYF,TGTGCCAGCAAAGAACCCCGGGGAGAGACCCAGTACTTC
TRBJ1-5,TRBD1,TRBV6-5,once,CASRGRGQGHQPQHF,TGTGCCAGCAGAGGAAGGGGACAGGGGCATCAGCCCCAGCATTTT
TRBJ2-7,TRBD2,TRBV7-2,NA,CASSLAVVAGVYVQSEQYF,TGTGCCAGCAGCTTAGCGGTAGTAGCGGGGGTGTACGTACAGTCCGAGCAGTACTTC
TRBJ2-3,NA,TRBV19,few,CASSIGSQGTDTQYF,TGTGCCAGTAGTATAGGAAGCCAGGGAACAGATACGCAGTATTTT
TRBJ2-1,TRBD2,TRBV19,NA,CASRDSGAPSSYNEQFF,TGTGCCAGTAGGGATAGCGGGGCGCCGAGCTCCTACAATGAGCAGTTCTTC
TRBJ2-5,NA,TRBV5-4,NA,CAGGGLQGETQYF,TGTGCTGGCGGGGGCCTCCAAGGGGAGACCCAGTACTTC
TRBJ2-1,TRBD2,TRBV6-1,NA,CASSDWEGNNEQFF,TGTGCCAGCAGTGATTGGGAGGGGAACAATGAGCAGTTCTTC
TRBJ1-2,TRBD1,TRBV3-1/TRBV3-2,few,CASSQVAAGGNNYGYTF,TGTGCCAGCAGCCAAGTAGCAGCAGGGGGAAATAACTATGGCTACACCTTC
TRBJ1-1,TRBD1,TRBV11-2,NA,CASSLDRETEAFF,TGTGCCAGCAGCCTGGACAGGGAGACTGAAGCTTTCTTT
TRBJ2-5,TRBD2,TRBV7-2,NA,CASSIRLAGILETQYF,TGTGCCAGCAGCATAAGACTAGCGGGGATTCTAGAGACCCAGTACTTC
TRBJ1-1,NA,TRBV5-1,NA,CASSSRLNTEAFF,TGCGCCAGCAGCTCCCGTCTGAACACTGAAGCTTTCTTT
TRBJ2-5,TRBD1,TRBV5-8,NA,CASSWTGETQYF,TGTGCCAGCAGTTGGACAGGGGAGACCCAGTACTTC
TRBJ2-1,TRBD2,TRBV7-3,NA,CASSPRLAEYNEQFF,TGTGCCAGCAGCCCGAGACTAGCGGAGTACAATGAGCAGTTCTTC
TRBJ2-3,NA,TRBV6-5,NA,CASTGLTDTQYF,TGTGCCAGCACCGGTCTCACAGATACGCAGTATTTT
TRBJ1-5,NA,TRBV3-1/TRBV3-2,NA,CASSQDNRVEQPQHF,TGTGCCAGCAGCCAAGATAACAGGGTGGAGCAGCCCCAGCATTTT
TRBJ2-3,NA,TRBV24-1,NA,CATSDPGLTDTQYF,TGTGCCACCAGTGATCCCGGACTCACAGATACGCAGTATTTT
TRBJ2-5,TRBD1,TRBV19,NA,CATLGGRETQYF,TGTGCCACCCTAGGGGGCCGAGAGACCCAGTACTTC
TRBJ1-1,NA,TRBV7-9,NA,CASSRQAEAFF,TGTGCCAGCAGTCGTCAGGCTGAAGCTTTCTTT
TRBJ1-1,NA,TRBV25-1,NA,CASSEFRGGDTEAFF,TGTGCCAGCAGTGAATTTAGGGGGGGTGACACTGAAGCTTTCTTT
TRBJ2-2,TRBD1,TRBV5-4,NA,CASSRDRAGGELFF,TGTGCCAGCAGCCGGGACAGGGCGGGCGGGGAGCTGTTTTTT
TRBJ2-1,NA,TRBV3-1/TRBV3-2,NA,CASSQDLNNEQFF,TGTGCCAGCAGCCAAGATTTAAACAATGAGCAGTTCTTC
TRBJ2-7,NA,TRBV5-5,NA,CASSFSAGSYEQYF,TGTGCCAGCAGCTTTTCGGCAGGGTCCTACGAGCAGTACTTC
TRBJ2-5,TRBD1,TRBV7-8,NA,CASSLVSRQGAVGETQYF,TGTGCCAGCAGCTTAGTTTCGCGACAGGGGGCTGTTGGGGAGACCCAGTACTTC
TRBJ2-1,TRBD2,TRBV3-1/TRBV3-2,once,CASSPRDRSWTSGVEQFF,TGTGCCAGCAGCCCTCGGGACAGGTCTTGGACTAGCGGGGTAGAGCAGTTCTTC
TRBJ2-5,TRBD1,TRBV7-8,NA,CASSITGDRVETQYF,TGTGCCAGCAGCATAACCGGGGACAGAGTAGAGACCCAGTACTTC
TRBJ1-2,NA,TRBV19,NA,CASSIDAGYGYTF,TGTGCCAGTAGTATAGATGCGGGTTATGGCTACACCTTC
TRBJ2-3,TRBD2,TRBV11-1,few,CASSPRGGAFEDTQYF,TGTGCCAGCAGCCCTCGCGGGGGGGCCTTCGAAGATACGCAGTATTTT
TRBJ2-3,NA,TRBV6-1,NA,CASSEPVTPSTDTQYF,TGTGCCAGCAGTGAACCAGTAACCCCTAGCACAGATACGCAGTATTTT